This record covers a single TCR beta chain. Its antigen is not known. A patient was excluded if there was uncontrolled infection, other autoimmune disease, pregnancy or lactation. It was 10 ml of fresh peripheral blood that supplied the PBMCs. TCR beta CDR3 regions were amplified from RNA transcripts. With the HTBI primer set, the TCR CDR3 went through a first round of RT-PCR. TCRdb reprocessed the multiplex PCR reads via MiXCR and lists one record per CDR3 protein. The sample shows 400,000 or so distinct CDR3 sequences, over 11% of them seen only once. The data were taken from a study of T cells in Graves' hyperthyroidism and ophthalmopathy. Study-level points and caveats: Through a model of 13 V-J features, ophthalmopathy was separated from stable hyperthyroidism. Most thyroid clonotypes with frequency above 0.001 were detected in blood.

CDR3 length: 12 amino acids. Trimming removed 6 bases at V and 4 bases at J, with 9 bases between. Germline assignment: CDR1 SGHVS and CDR2 FQNEAQ. Source material: blood. This clonotype was sampled from a man aged 50 to 60 with Graves' ophthalmopathy. The rearrangement uses TRBV7-8 and TRBJ2-5; D unclear. DNA of the CDR3: TGTGCCAGCAGTTTTTCGAGAGAGACCCAGTACTTC. It specifies CASSFSRETQYF.